These T cell receptor beta chains were read from a single sample in a study of shared clonotypes between healthy human individuals. Profiling relied on immunoSEQ multiplex PCR, and the TCRdb table lists in-frame clones only, not all of them. The table records just over 2,000,000 clones, around 96% of them present only once. Sequences were obtained from naive CD8+ T cells sorted from blood. The receptor set was obtained from a man aged 18 to 35 in good health. Both conserved end residues are part of each CDR3. D genes are given only for firm matches. Size values are once, few and many counts, or a class for expanded clones, and some rows have none.

size	length	D	V	J	CDR3	DNA
-	16	-	TRBV27	TRBJ1-4	CASSLSGEGTNEKLFF	TGTGCCAGCAGTCTGTCAGGGGAAGGAACTAATGAAAAACTGTTTTTT
-	17	TRBD1	TRBV25-1	TRBJ1-2	CASSEFVRGPGLYGYTF	TGTGCCAGCAGTGAATTCGTGAGGGGGCCGGGTCTCTATGGCTACACCTTC
-	16	TRBD2	TRBV27	TRBJ2-3	CASSLSDGRNTDTQYF	TGTGCCAGCAGTTTATCTGACGGGAGGAACACAGATACGCAGTATTTT
-	16	TRBD1	TRBV7-9	TRBJ1-5	CASSAGTGEGWQPQHF	TGTGCCAGCAGCGCCGGGACAGGGGAAGGGTGGCAGCCCCAGCATTTT
-	15	-	TRBV4-3	TRBJ2-7	CASSQDWGRGYEQYF	TGCGCCAGCAGCCAAGACTGGGGAAGGGGTTACGAGCAGTACTTC
-	16	-	TRBV27	TRBJ2-4	CASSFLGPGGKNIQYF	TGTGCCAGCAGTTTCCTGGGGCCAGGAGGCAAAAACATTCAGTACTTC
-	11	TRBD1	TRBV9	TRBJ2-1	CASSPGQGRFF	TGTGCCAGCAGCCCCGGACAGGGGCGGTTCTTC
-	14	-	TRBV30	TRBJ2-2	CAWSVDFNTGELFF	TGTGCCTGGAGTGTCGACTTTAACACCGGGGAGCTGTTTTTT
-	14	TRBD2	TRBV7-9	TRBJ2-2	CASSRGENTGELFF	TGTGCCAGCAGCCGGGGGGAAAACACCGGGGAGCTGTTTTTT
once	15	TRBD2	TRBV6-1	TRBJ2-7	CASSGGTSGFYEQYF	TGTGCCAGCAGTGGTGGGACTAGCGGCTTCTACGAGCAGTACTTC
-	14	-	TRBV7-9	TRBJ2-7	CASSPGQTSYEQYF	TGTGCCAGCAGCCCTGGACAGACTTCCTACGAGCAGTACTTC
-	14	-	TRBV18	TRBJ2-3	CASSKGGPKDTQYF	TGTGCCAGCTCCAAAGGGGGGCCAAAAGATACGCAGTATTTT
-	15	TRBD2	TRBV27	TRBJ2-1	CASSGLEDPYNEQFF	TGTGCCAGCAGCGGACTAGAGGACCCCTACAATGAGCAGTTCTTC
-	13	TRBD2	TRBV19	TRBJ2-7	CASSSGLAGEQYF	TGTGCCAGTAGTAGTGGACTAGCGGGGGAGCAGTACTTC
-	16	-	TRBV7-2	TRBJ1-4	CASSPMGHLRGEKLFF	TGTGCCAGCAGCCCGATGGGACACCTACGAGGTGAAAAACTGTTTTTT
-	12	-	TRBV5-4	TRBJ2-7	CASSLLGYEQYF	TGTGCCAGCAGCTTGCTGGGGTACGAGCAGTACTTC
-	14	-	TRBV2	TRBJ2-3	CASSDHPRTDTQYF	TGTGCCAGCAGTGACCACCCTCGCACAGATACGCAGTATTTT
-	11	-	TRBV10-3	TRBJ2-5	CAIKDGETQYF	TGTGCCATCAAGGATGGGGAGACCCAGTACTTC
-	13	-	TRBV7-9	TRBJ2-7	CASSSPLGYEQYF	TGTGCCAGCAGCTCTCCTCTGGGGTACGAGCAGTACTTC
-	13	-	TRBV5-4	TRBJ1-1	CASRSGPYTEAFF	TGTGCCAGCAGATCGGGGCCTTACACTGAAGCTTTCTTT
-	15	-	TRBV9	TRBJ2-3	CASSVGVSGTDTQYF	TGTGCCAGCAGCGTAGGGGTTAGCGGCACAGATACGCAGTATTTT
-	12	TRBD1	TRBV10-2	TRBJ2-7	CATDRGDYEQYF	TGCGCCACCGACAGGGGGGACTACGAGCAGTACTTC
once	14	-	TRBV10-3	TRBJ1-1	CAIARGQMNTEAFF	TGTGCCATCGCCCGCGGACAGATGAACACTGAAGCTTTCTTT
-	12	-	TRBV10-1	TRBJ2-7	CASSEITYEQYF	TGCGCCAGCAGTGAGATAACCTACGAGCAGTACTTC
-	17	TRBD1	TRBV4-3	TRBJ2-1	CASSQDGRGQGDNEQFF	TGCGCCAGCAGCCAAGATGGGCGGGGACAGGGGGACAATGAGCAGTTCTTC
-	14	-	TRBV6-5	TRBJ2-2	CASSYSLGTGELFF	TGTGCCAGCAGTTACTCGCTGGGCACCGGGGAGCTGTTTTTT
-	12	-	TRBV7-9	TRBJ2-7	CASSQPMREQYF	TGTGCCAGCAGCCAACCAATGAGGGAGCAGTACTTC
-	13	-	TRBV6-1	TRBJ2-7	CASSEGDSYEQYF	TGTGCCAGCAGTGAAGGCGACAGCTACGAGCAGTACTTC
-	16	TRBD2	TRBV11-2	TRBJ2-1	CASSRTSGSSYNEQFF	TGTGCCAGCAGTCGCACTAGCGGGAGCTCCTACAATGAGCAGTTCTTC
-	15	-	TRBV5-1	TRBJ2-2	CASSLQDTMTGELFF	TGCGCCAGCAGCTTACAGGATACCATGACCGGGGAGCTGTTTTTT
-	15	TRBD1	TRBV7-9	TRBJ2-1	CASSLYRGTENEQFF	TGTGCCAGCAGCTTATACAGGGGGACCGAGAATGAGCAGTTCTTC
once	13	-	TRBV11-2	TRBJ2-7	CASSFRITYEQYF	TGTGCCAGCAGCTTCAGGATTACCTACGAGCAGTACTTC
-	16	TRBD1	TRBV19	TRBJ2-7	CASSLPGQGASYEQYF	TGTGCCAGTAGTTTACCGGGACAGGGGGCGTCCTACGAGCAGTACTTC
-	13	-	TRBV6-1	TRBJ1-1	CASSEVGQGEAFF	TGTGCCAGCAGTGAAGTGGGGCAGGGCGAAGCTTTCTTT
-	12	-	TRBV30	TRBJ2-7	CAWSADSYEQYF	TGTGCCTGGAGCGCAGACTCCTACGAGCAGTACTTC
-	16	TRBD1	TRBV27	TRBJ1-5	CASSSSTGEYGQPQHF	TGTGCCAGCAGTTCCTCGACAGGGGAGTATGGTCAGCCCCAGCATTTT
-	15	TRBD1	TRBV7-9	TRBJ1-1	CASSLPQGLDTEAFF	TGTGCCAGCAGCTTACCACAGGGGCTAGACACTGAAGCTTTCTTT
-	14	-	TRBV9	TRBJ1-4	CASSGGGSNEKLFF	TGTGCCAGCAGCGGAGGGGGTTCTAATGAAAAACTGTTTTTT
-	11	-	TRBV11-2	TRBJ2-1	CASSSSGEQFF	-